This TCR beta chain emerged from a study of cytomegalovirus exposure and HLA in healthy donors. Use of 60 Vbeta and 13 Jbeta primers characterized the PCR. The data were produced by immunoSEQ multiplex PCR, yet TCRdb's version contains in-frame clones alone and is incomplete. The top ten hold about 9.3% of the sample, which has around 100,000 clones, roughly three quarters seen once. Every donor was a healthy person donating bone marrow. Germline V gene data show CDR1 as WNHNN and CDR2 as SYGVQD (reference sequence). The CDR3 length is 15 residues. After removal of 5 bases from V and 4 bases from J, the junction contained 5 bases not matched to a gene. This clone has more than one count but fewer than ten.

The sequenced sample consisted of PBMCs. This clonotype was sampled from a woman younger than 30 in good health and CMV-seropositive. The chain joins TRBV10-1 to TRBJ2-2, with TRBD2 matching 9 bases. The CDR3, as DNA: TGCGCCAGCAGTACTAGCGGGCCTTTCACCGGGGAGCTGTTTTTT. This codes for CASSTSGPFTGELFF.